This T cell receptor beta chain was captured by sequencing in a study of CXCR3-negative and CXCR3-positive naive CD8 T cells. Study-wide results and limits: CXCR3-positive naive cells had more hydrophobic TRB CDR3s than CXCR3-negative naive cells.

Turning to this clonotype: Its antigen is currently unknown.

Naive CD8+ T lymphocytes were specified as CD45RO-CCR7+CD27+CD95-. This CDR3 contains 15 residues. UMI labels and 5' RACE were used to prepare the TRB cDNA libraries. TCRdb re-called the 5' RACE reads; one entry per CDR3 protein, DNA not given. The sample's table shows roughly 7,200 distinct CDR3 sequences. The specimen was naive CXCR3+ CD8+ T cells from blood. The subset was: CD45RO-CCR7+CD27+CD95- naive CD8+ T cells expressing CXCR3 (TNR3+). The J gene is TRBJ2-1, the V gene TRBV12-3 or TRBV12-4; TCRdb calls TRBD1, which cannot be checked without DNA. The TCR originated in a human donor in good health. Some clones in this sample may be carry-over from other donors' samples. CDR3 in amino acids: CASSEGDPFGNEQFF.